The T cell receptor (beta chain) under discussion was sequenced for a study of patients and donors after allogeneic stem cell transplantation. This clonotype turned up a few times. TCRdb re-analysed the RT-PCR reads in MiXCR, keeping a single row per CDR3 protein. The sample comprises 410,000 or so distinct CDR3 sequences, under 20% of which are singletons, and 7.2% rests with the top ten. From germline, CDR1 is SGHDT and CDR2 YYEEEE. Trimming took 1 base from V and 0 from J, leaving 11 bases between them. The CDR3 spans 16 residues. The gene calls are TRBV5-6 and TRBJ1-5; D is ambiguous. The sample was blood, either unsorted or a sorted T cell fraction (not recorded which). This TCR came from a human donor who was either an allogeneic HSCT recipient or a stem cell or donor lymphocyte infusion donor (not recorded which). It is not recorded whose cells these are; they may come from a transplant donor. The CDR3 bases are TGTGCCAGCAGCTTGAGGACGGCTTATAGCAATCAGCCCCAGCATTTT. Protein sequence: CASSLRTAYSNQPQHF. The whole variable domain, filled in from reference TRBV5-6 and TRBJ1-5, reads DAGVTQSPTHLIKTRGQQVTLRCSPKSGHDTVSWYQQALGQGPQFIFQYYEEEERQRGNFPDRFSGHQFPNYSSELNVNALLLGDSALYLCASSLRTAYSNQPQHFGDGTRLSIL.